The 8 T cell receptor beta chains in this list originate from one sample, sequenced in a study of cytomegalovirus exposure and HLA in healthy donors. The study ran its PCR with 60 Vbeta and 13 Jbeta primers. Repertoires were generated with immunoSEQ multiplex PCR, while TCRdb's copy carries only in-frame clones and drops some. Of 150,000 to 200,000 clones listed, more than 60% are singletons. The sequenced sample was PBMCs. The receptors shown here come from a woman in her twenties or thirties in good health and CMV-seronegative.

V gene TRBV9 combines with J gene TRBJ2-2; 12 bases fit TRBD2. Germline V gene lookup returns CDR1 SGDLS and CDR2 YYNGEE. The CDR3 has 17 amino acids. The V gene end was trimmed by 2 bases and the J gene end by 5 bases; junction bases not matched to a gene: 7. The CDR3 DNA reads TGTGCCAGCAGCGTCCCCGCTAGCGGGGGGGCAACCGGGGAGCTGTTTTTT. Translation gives CASSVPASGGATGELFF.

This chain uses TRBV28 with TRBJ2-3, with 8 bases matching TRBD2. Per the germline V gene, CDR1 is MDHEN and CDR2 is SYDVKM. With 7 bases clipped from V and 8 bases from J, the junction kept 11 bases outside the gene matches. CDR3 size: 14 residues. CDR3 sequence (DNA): TGTGCCAGCACAGGTAGCGGGGTGGTGGGTACGCAGTATTTT. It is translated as CASTGSGVVGTQYF.

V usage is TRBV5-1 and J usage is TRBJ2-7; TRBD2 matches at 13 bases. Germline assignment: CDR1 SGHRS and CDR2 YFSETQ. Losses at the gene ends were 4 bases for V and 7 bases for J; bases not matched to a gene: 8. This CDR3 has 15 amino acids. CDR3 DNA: TGCGCCAGCAGCAGAGGGACTAGCGGGGTTGGAGAGCAGTACTTC. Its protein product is CASSRGTSGVGEQYF.

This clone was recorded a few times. CDR3 DNA sequence: TGTGCCAGCAGTTACGACAGTTTGAACACTGAAGCTTTCTTT. Translation: CASSYDSLNTEAFF. This sequence joins TRBV6-5 and TRBJ1-1; TRBD1 is a possible D gene (5 bases). The CDR3 length is 14 residues. From germline, CDR1 is MNHEY and CDR2 SVGAGI. V dropped 2 bases and J dropped 0 bases, with 7 bases sitting between them.

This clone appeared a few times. This chain's CDR3 is CASSPLSSGSGANVLTF. Written as DNA, the CDR3 is TGTGCCAGCTCCCCCCTGAGCTCTGGCTCTGGGGCCAACGTCCTGACTTTC. The chain uses TRBV18 and TRBJ2-6; D is unclear. Deletions cut 6 bases from V and 0 bases from J, with 15 bases between. The germline V gene encodes CDR1 KGHSH and CDR2 LQKENI. CDR3 length equals 17 residues.

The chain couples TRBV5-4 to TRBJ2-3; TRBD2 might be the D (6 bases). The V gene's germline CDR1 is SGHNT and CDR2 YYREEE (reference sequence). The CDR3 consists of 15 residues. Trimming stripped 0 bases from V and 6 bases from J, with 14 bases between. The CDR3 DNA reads TGTGCCAGCAGCTTGGGGGGCACTGGGGGGGATACGCAGTATTTT. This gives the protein CASSLGGTGGDTQYF.

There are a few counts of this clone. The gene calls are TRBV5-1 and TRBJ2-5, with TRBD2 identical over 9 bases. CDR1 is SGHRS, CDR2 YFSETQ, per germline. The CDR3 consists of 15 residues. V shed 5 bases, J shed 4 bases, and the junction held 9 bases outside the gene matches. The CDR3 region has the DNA TGCGCCAGCAGGAGTAGCGGGGGTCCACTAGAGACCCAGTACTTC. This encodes CASRSSGGPLETQYF.

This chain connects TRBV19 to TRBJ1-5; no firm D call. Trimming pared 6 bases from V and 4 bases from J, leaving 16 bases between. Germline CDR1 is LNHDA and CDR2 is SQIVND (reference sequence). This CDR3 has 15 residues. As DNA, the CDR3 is TGTGCCAGTAGAAACCCCCTCCCCCGGAATCAGCCCCAGCATTTT. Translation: CASRNPLPRNQPQHF.